The T cell receptor (beta chain) under discussion was sequenced for a study of beta chain features in type 1 diabetes. Study findings and constraints: The influence of HLA type on TCRB rearrangement stayed undetermined. Patients' naive, central memory and regulatory TCRB repertoires appeared more alike than those of healthy donors. Insertions at VDJ junctions were less frequent in type 1 diabetes patients. These patients also deleted more nucleotides at the same junctions. Reads derived from cDNA could over-represent cells showing high TCR expression.

About this clone: Its target is not known.

Reverse transcribing all isolated RNA meant expressed TCRB transcripts were sequenced. This table comes from immunoSEQ multiplex PCR, and its TCRdb copy is limited to in-frame clones, with some not included. This table has a few hundred thousand clones, about 15% appearing once. V lost 4 bases, J lost 3 bases, and 10 bases lay in between. Germline CDR1 MGHDK, CDR2 SYGVNS. This CDR3 is built from 13 residues. Sequenced material: central memory CD4+ T cells from blood. The rearrangement links TRBV25-1 to TRBJ2-7; D may be TRBD1 or TRBD2 (5 bases each). The sequence was collected from a man between 25 and 39 years old in good health. The CDR3 DNA reads as TGTGCCAGCAGTGGTAGAGGGGACTACGAGCAGTACTTC. Translating gives CASSGRGDYEQYF.